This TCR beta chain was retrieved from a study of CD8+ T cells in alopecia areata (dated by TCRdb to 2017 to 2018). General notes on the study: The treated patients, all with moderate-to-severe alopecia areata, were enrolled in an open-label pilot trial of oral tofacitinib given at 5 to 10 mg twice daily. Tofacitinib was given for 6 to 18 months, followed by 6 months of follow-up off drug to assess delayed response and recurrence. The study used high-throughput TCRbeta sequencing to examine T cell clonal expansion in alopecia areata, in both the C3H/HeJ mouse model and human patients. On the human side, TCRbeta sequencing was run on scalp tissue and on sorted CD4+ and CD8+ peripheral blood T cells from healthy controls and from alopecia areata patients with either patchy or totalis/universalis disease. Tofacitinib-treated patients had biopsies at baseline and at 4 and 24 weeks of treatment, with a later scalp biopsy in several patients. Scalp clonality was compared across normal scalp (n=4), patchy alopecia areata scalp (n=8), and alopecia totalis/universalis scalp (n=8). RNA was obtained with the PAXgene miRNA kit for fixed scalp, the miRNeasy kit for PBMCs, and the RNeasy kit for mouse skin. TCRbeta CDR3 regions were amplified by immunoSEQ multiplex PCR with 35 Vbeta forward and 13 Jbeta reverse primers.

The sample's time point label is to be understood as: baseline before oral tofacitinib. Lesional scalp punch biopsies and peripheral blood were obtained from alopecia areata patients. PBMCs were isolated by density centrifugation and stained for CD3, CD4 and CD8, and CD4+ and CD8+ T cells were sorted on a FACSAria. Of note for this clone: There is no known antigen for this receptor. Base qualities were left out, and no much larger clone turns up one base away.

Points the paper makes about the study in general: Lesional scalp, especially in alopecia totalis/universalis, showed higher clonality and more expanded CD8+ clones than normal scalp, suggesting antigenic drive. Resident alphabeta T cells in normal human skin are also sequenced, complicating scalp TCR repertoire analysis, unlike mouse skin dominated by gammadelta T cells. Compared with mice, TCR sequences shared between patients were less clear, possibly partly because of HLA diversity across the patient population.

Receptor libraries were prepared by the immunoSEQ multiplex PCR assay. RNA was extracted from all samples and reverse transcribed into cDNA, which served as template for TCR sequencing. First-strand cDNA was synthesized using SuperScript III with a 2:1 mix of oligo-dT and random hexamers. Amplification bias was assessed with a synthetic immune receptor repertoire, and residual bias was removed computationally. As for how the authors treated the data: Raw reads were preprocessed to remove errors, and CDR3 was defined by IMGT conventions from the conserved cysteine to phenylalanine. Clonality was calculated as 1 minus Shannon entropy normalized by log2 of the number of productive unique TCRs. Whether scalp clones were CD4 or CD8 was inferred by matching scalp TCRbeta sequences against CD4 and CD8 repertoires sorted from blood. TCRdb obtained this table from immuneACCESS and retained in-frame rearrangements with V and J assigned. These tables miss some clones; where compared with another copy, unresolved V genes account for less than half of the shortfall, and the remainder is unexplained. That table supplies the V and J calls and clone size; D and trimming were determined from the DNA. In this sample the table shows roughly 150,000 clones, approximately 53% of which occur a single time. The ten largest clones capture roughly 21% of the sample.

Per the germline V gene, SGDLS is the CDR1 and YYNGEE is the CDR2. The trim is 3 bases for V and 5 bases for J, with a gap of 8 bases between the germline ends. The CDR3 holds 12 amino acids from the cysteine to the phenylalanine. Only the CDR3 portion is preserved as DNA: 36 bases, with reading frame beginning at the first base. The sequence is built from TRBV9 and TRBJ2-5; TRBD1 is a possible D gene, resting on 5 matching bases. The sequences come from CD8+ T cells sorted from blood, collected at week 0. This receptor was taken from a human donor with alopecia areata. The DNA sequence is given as TGTGCCAGCAGCGCTCCAGGGGAGACCCAGTACTTC. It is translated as CASSAPGETQYF.